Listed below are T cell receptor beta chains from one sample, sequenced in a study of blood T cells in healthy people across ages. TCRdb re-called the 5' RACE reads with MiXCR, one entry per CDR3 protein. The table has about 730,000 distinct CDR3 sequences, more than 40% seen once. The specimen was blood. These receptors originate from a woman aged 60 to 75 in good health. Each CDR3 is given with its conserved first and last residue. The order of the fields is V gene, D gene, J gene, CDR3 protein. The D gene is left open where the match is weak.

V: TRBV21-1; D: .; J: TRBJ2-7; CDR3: CATPGQGFSRPYEQYF
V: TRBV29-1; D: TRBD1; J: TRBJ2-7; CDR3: CSVAGQEMNEQYF
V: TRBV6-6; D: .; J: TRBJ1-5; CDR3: CASYQGLASPRPQHF
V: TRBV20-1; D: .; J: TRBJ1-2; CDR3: CSAPRDEGSGYTF
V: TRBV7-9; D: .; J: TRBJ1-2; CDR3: CASSSPGRESYGYTF
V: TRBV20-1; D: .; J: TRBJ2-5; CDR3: CSARARDTPYQETQYF
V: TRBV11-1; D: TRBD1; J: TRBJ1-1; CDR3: CASSLGQGRVNTEAFF
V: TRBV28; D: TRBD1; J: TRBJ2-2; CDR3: CASSLSTGGFTGELFF
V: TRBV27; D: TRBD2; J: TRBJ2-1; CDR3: CASSLFSGGERKSSYNEQFF
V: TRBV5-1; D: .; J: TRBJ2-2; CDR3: CASSPLTGPNTGELFF
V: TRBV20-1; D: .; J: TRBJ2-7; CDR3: CSASTDTDYEQYF
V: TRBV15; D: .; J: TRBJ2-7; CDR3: CATSRAPLRQAPFYEQYF
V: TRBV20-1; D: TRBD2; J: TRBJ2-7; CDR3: CSAKLREGMGQYF
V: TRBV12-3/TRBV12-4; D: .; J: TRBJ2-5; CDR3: CASSQGVRETQYF
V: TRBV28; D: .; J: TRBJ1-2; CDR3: CASSLSDFGNYGYTF
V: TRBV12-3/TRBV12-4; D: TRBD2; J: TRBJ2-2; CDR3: CASSSPGLATGELFF
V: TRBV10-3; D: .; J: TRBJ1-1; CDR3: CAITVTENTEAFF
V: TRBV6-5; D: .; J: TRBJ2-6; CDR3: CASSYSAEPSSGANVLTF
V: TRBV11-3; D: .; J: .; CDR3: CASSERVGEQYF
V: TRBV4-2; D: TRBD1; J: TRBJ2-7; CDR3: CASSQHTGESIYEQYF
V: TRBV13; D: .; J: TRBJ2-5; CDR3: CASSPRQNHQETQYF
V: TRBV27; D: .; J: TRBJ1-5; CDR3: CASSLSGVHSNQPQHF
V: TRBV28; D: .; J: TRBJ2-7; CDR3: CASSRDTAPYEQYF
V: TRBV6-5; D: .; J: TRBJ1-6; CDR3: CASSSYIGGRSYNSPLHF
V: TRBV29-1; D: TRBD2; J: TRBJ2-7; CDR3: CSAGTTGGSYEQYF
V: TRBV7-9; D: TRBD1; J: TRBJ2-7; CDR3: CASRHGQGVKFNEQYF
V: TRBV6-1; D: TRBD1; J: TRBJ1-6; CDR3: CASSDQDRGLVNSPLHF
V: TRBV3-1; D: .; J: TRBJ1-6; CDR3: CASSQDGRQPLHF
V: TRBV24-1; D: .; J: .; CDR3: CATSDYRDPYEQYF
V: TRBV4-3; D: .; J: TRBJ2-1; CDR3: CASSQPLGDPSYNEQFF
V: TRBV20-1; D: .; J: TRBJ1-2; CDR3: CMGAANYGYTF
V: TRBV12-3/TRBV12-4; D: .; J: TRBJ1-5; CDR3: CASRAGVRDQPQHF
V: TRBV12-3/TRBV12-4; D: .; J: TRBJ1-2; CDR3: CASIFTPGNYGYTF
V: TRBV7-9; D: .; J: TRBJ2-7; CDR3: CASSTGHSSYEQYF
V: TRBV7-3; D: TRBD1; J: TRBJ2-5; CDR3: CASSPGAQGALETQYF
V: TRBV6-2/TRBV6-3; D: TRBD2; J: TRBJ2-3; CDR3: CASRFPRLAGGSTDTQYF
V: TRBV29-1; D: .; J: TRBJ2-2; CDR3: CSVTPNTGELFF
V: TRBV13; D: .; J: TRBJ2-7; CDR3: CASSPSSENSYEQYF
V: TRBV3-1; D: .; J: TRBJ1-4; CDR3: CASSQETATNEKLFF